This entry concerns a single T cell receptor (beta chain). Sample-barcoded 5' priming and a J-beta primer mix drove a second PCR of roughly 6 to 12 cycles. TCRdb used MiXCR to reprocess the 5' RACE reads, holding one entry per CDR3 protein. The data show under 2,000,000 distinct CDR3 sequences, roughly 52% seen once. This sample is part of a study of blood T cells in healthy people across ages. Unmatched junction bases numbered 10, after V lost 7 bases and J lost 8 bases. The germline V gene has CDR1 SQVTM and CDR2 ANQGSEA. The length of the CDR3 is 12 residues. The TCR was taken from a woman in her thirties or forties in good health. The rearrangement joins TRBV29-1 to TRBJ1-2; TRBD1 matches at 7 bases. The specimen sequenced was blood. CDR3 in DNA: TGCAGCGCACATACAGGGGCAGGAGGCTACACCTTC. As protein: CSAHTGAGGYTF.